This T cell receptor (beta chain) was sequenced during a study of CD8 T cells in Susac syndrome. Germline CDR1 and CDR2: SGHRS and YFSETQ. V was cut by 4 bases and J by 0 bases, with 13 bases left in between. The CDR3 runs 16 residues. Random-hexamer reverse transcription was applied to roughly 0.5 to 1 ug RNA. TCRdb analysed the immunoSEQ multiplex PCR reads with MiXCR anew, one entry per CDR3 protein. The sample holds about 190,000 distinct CDR3 sequences, 91% seen once. V gene TRBV5-1 combines with J gene TRBJ2-2; no firm D call. The receptor comes from a human donor with Susac syndrome. Sequencing was done on a sample of CD4+ T cells from PBMCs. The DNA of the CDR3 is TGCGCCAGCAGCCGCCTCGATAGATCGAACACCGGGGAGCTGTTTTTT. It is translated as CASSRLDRSNTGELFF. Combining the CDR3 with reference TRBV5-1 and TRBJ2-2 gives the whole variable domain KAGVTQTPRYLIKTRGQQVTLSCSPISGHRSVSWYQQTPGQGLQFLFEYFSETQRNKGNFPGRFSGRQFSNSRSEMNVSTLELGDSALYLCASSRLDRSNTGELFFGEGSRLTVL.